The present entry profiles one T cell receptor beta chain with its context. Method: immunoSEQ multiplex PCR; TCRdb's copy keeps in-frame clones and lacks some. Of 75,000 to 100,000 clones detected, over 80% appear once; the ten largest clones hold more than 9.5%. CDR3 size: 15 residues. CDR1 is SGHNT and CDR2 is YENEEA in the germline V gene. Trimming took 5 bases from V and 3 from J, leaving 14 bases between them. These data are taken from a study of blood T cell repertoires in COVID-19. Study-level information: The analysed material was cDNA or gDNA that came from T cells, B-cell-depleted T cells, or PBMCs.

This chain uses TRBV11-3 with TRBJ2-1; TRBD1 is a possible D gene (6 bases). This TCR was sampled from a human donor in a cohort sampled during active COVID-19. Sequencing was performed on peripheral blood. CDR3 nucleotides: TGTGCCAGCAGCCCGAACTCGGGACACTACAATGAGCAGTTCTTC. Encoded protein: CASSPNSGHYNEQFF.